What follows describes a single T cell receptor (beta chain). The CDR3 runs 15 residues. Trimming at V came to 5 bases and at J to 9 bases, leaving 12 bases not matched to a gene. Germline assignment: CDR1 LNHDA and CDR2 SQIVND (reference sequence). The data were obtained in a study of blood T cell repertoires in COVID-19. Turning to the study itself: Donors in the United States, Italy and Spain gave samples during acute or convalescent COVID-19.

The method was immunoSEQ multiplex PCR; TCRdb's version includes in-frame clones alone and lacks a portion of them. The data hold about 190,000 clones, with roughly 90% observed a single time. The sequenced material came from peripheral blood. The chain uses TRBV19 and TRBJ2-1, with 8 nucleotides matching TRBD1. The source is a man aged 40-55 years with acute or convalescent COVID-19. CDR3 protein: CASSSGQGAAFEQFF. The CDR3 nucleotides read TGTGCCAGTAGTTCTGGACAGGGTGCGGCTTTTGAGCAGTTCTTC.